Shown below are 4 T cell receptor beta chains from a single sample sequenced in a study of glioma-infiltrating T cells after dendritic cell vaccination. Generated by immunoSEQ multiplex PCR, the TCRdb table keeps only in-frame clones and is missing some. The sample yields around 100,000 clones, 75% to 85% seen once. The source was blood, collected before dendritic cell vaccination. The receptors derive from a human donor with glioblastoma.

The rearrangement links TRBV11-3 to TRBJ2-3, with 8 bases that match TRBD2. CDR3 length: 14 amino acids. V shed 5 bases, J shed 1 base, and the junction held 2 bases outside the gene matches. The germline V gene encodes CDR1 SGHNT and CDR2 YENEEA. This CDR3 is CASSATSGTDTQYF. Here the CDR3 DNA reads TGTGCCAGCAGCGCGACTAGCGGCACAGATACGCAGTATTTT.

This clone was seen once. V usage is TRBV19 and J usage is TRBJ2-5, with 11 bases fitting TRBD2. V trimming: 4 bases; J trimming: 5 bases; junction bases outside the gene matches: 6. Germline CDR1 reads LNHDA; CDR2 reads SQIVND (reference sequence). This CDR3 spans 15 amino acids. The CDR3 DNA is TGTGCCAGTAGTAAGGATCTAGCGGGGGGCGAGACCCAGTACTTC. It specifies CASSKDLAGGETQYF.

J is TRBJ1-1 and V is TRBV7-9; D is possibly TRBD1 (5 bases). This CDR3 has 14 residues. Looked up from germline, CDR1 is SEHNR and CDR2 is FQNEAQ (reference sequence). The ends were cut back, 5 bases at V and 4 bases at J, with 14 bases in the middle. CDR3 coding DNA: TGTGCCAGCAGCCTACAGGTTTGGTCCACTGAAGCTTTCTTT. This translates into CASSLQVWSTEAFF.

This clone was counted only a few times. V gene TRBV5-1 combines with J gene TRBJ1-3, with a tentative D call TRBD1 (5 bases). This CDR3 has 18 residues. Trimming removed 3 bases at V and 0 bases at J, with 19 bases between. CDR1 SGHRS and CDR2 YFSETQ come from the germline V gene. The CDR3 spells CASSSGGVGTVSGNTIYF. The CDR3 coding sequence is TGCGCCAGCAGCTCCGGGGGTGTGGGGACGGTCTCTGGAAACACCATATATTTT. The variable domain in full, with the rest retrieved from reference TRBV5-1 and TRBJ1-3, is KAGVTQTPRYLIKTRGQQVTLSCSPISGHRSVSWYQQTPGQGLQFLFEYFSETQRNKGNFPGRFSGRQFSNSRSEMNVSTLELGDSALYLCASSSGGVGTVSGNTIYFGEGSWLTVV.